This TCR beta chain is from a study of molecular identifiers for immune sequencing clone quantification. This CDR3 is 15 amino acids long. The ends were cut back, 0 bases at V and 0 bases at J, with 9 bases in the middle. Germline CDR1 SGHDT, CDR2 YYEEEE. Study observations and caveats: Detection of one spiked Jurkat cell's TCR RNA reportedly worked in around 1 million naive cells.

Making the bulk TCR libraries relied on previously described methods and listed TCR primers. TCRdb reprocessed the PCR reads with MiXCR, giving one entry per CDR3 protein. The sample shows about 320,000 distinct CDR3 sequences, around 21% of them seen only once. This clonotype was recorded many times. Its antigen is not identified. V and J are TRBV5-6 and TRBJ1-1, with D maybe TRBD1 (6 bases). The specimen was naive CD8+ T cells from blood, with Jurkat cell RNA spiked in. As for subset: FACS-sorted CD8+CD4-CCR7+CD45RA+ naive T cells. This receptor was obtained from a human donor in good health. Some libraries in this study had Jurkat cell RNA spiked in. In nucleotides, the CDR3 is TGTGCCAGCAGCTTGGTTCCAGGGGTGAACACTGAAGCTTTCTTT. It encodes CASSLVPGVNTEAFF. The full variable domain, with the rest looked up from reference TRBV5-6 and TRBJ1-1, is DAGVTQSPTHLIKTRGQQVTLRCSPKSGHDTVSWYQQALGQGPQFIFQYYEEEERQRGNFPDRFSGHQFPNYSSELNVNALLLGDSALYLCASSLVPGVNTEAFFGQGTRLTVV.